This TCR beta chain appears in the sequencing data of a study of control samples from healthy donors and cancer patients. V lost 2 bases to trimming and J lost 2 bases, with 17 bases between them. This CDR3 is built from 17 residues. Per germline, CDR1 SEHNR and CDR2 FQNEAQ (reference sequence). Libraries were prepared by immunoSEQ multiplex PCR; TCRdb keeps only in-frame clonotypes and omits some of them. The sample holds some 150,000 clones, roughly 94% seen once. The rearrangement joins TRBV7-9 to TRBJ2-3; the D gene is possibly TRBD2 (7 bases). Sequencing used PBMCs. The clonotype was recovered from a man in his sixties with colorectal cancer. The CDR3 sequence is CASSLPWGRETTDTQYF. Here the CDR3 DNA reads TGTGCCAGCAGCTTACCCTGGGGGCGGGAGACCACAGATACGCAGTATTTT.